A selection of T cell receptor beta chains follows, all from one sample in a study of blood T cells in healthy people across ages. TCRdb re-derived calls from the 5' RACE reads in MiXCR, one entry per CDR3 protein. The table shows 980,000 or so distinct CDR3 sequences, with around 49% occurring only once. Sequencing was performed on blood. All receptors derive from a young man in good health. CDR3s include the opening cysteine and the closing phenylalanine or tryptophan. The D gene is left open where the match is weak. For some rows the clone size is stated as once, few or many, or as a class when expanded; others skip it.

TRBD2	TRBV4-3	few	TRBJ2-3	TGCGCCAGCAGCCAAACTAGCGGCGCCTTTGATACGCAGTATTTT	CASSQTSGAFDTQYF
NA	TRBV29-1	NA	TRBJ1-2	TGCAGCGTTGAGATTTCAGGGAGGCATGGCTACACCTTC	CSVEISGRHGYTF
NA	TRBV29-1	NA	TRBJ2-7	TGCAGCGCAGCAGTGGAGTACGAGCAGTACTTC	CSAAVEYEQYF
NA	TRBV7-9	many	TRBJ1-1	TGTGCCAGCGGGCTCTCGGCGGACACTGAAGCTTTCTTT	CASGLSADTEAFF
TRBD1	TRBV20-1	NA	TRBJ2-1	TGCAGTGCTAGTGGGACAGGATACAATGAGCAGTTCTTC	CSASGTGYNEQFF
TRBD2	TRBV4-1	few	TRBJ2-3	TGCGCCAGCAGTCAGACCAATCTAGCGGGGGCCCTCACAGATACGCAGTATTTT	CASSQTNLAGALTDTQYF
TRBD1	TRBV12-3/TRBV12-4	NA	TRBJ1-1	TGTGCCAGCAACCAAGACAGGGCGAGGTCTGAAGCTTTCTTT	CASNQDRARSEAFF
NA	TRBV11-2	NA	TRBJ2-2	TGTGCCAGCAGCTTAGATCTGGGGTACACCGGGGAGCTGTTTTTT	CASSLDLGYTGELFF
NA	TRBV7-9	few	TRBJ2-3	TGTGCGAGCCCACCAATCGCGGCTAGCACAGATACGCAGTATTTT	CASPPIAASTDTQYF
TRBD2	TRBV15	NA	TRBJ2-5	TGTGCCACCAGCAGAGGTAGCGGGGGTCAAGAGACCCAGTACTTC	CATSRGSGGQETQYF
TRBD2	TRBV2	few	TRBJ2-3	TGTGCCATCTCAGCGGGGTCTAGCACAGATACGCAGTATTTT	CAISAGSSTDTQYF
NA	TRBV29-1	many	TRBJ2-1	TGCAGCGTTGAATCGACTAGTATGGTGCAGTTCTTC	CSVESTSMVQFF
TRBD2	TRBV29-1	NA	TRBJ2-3	TGCAGCCACGGGGGGGTTGGCACAGATACGCAGTATTTT	CSHGGVGTDTQYF
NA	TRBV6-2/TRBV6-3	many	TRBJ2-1	TGTGCCAGCAGTTGGACAGCTGGTTCCTACAATGAGCAGTTCTTC	CASSWTAGSYNEQFF
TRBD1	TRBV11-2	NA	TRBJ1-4	TGTGCCAGCAGCTTAGATGTTGGGAACCGGGACAGACATGAAAAACTGTTTTTT	CASSLDVGNRDRHEKLFF
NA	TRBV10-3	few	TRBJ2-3	TGTGCCATCAGTGCCCGAGGGAGCACAGATACGCAGTATTTT	CAISARGSTDTQYF
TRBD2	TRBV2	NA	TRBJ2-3	TGTGCCAGCAGTGAAGCGGCTAGCGGGGACCAGTATTTT	CASSEAASGDQYF
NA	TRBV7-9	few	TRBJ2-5	TGTGCCAGCAGCGCAGAAGGAGAGACCCAGTACTTC	CASSAEGETQYF
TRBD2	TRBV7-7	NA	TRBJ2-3	TGTGCTAGCAGCTTAGGAGGTAGCGGGGGGGCCGGGACAGATACGCAGTATTTT	CASSLGGSGGAGTDTQYF
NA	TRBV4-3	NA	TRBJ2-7	TGCGCCAGCAGCCAAAAATCAACAGGGAGCTACGAGCAGTACTTC	CASSQKSTGSYEQYF
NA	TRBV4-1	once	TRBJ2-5	TGCGCCAGCAGCCAAGCAGGTTTACTACAGCCCAAAGAGACCCAGTACTTC	CASSQAGLLQPKETQYF
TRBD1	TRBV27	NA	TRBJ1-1	TGTGCCAGCAGTGCCGGGACAGGGGCGTCTGAAGCTTTCTTT	CASSAGTGASEAFF
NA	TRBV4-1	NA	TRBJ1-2	TGCGCCAGCAGCCAAGAAGAAGCTTATGGCTACACCTTC	CASSQEEAYGYTF
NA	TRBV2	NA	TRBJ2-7	TGTGCCAGCAGTGATCCCACGGGGGACCTCTCCTACGAGCAGTACTTC	CASSDPTGDLSYEQYF
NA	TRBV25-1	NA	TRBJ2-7	TGTGCCAGCAGTGACCCAGCGGACGTTTCCTACGAGCAGTACTTC	CASSDPADVSYEQYF
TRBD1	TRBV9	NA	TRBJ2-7	TGTGCCAGCAGCGTATTCTCGGGACAGGGCTACGAGCAGTACTTC	CASSVFSGQGYEQYF
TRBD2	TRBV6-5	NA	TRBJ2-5	TGTGCCAGCAGTTTCGGGGGGGCCGGCAGGGGAGAGACCCAGTACTTC	CASSFGGAGRGETQYF
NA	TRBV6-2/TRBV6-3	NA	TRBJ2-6	TGTGCCAGCAGTGAGGGGGTTGCTGGGGCCAACGTCCTGACTTTC	CASSEGVAGANVLTF
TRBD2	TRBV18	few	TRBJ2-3	TGTGCCAGCAGTCCCAGCGGGGGGTTCACAGATACGCAGTATTTT	CASSPSGGFTDTQYF
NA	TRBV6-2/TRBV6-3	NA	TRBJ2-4	TGTGCCAGCAGTTGGGGACTTGCTGGGGGAGCCAAAAACATTCAGTACTTC	CASSWGLAGGAKNIQYF
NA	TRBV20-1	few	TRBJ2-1	TGCAGCATGGGCCGAACGGGTTCCAATGAGCAGTTCTTC	CSMGRTGSNEQFF
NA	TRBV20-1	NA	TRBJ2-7	TGCAGTGCTAGAGATCCCCGCTGCTACGAGCAGTACTTC	CSARDPRCYEQYF
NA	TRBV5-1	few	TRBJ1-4	TGCGCCAGCAGCTTCCGGGACGGTAATGAAAAACTGTTTTTT	CASSFRDGNEKLFF
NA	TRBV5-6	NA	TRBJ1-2	TGTGCCAGCAGCTCAACTTCTACAGGGTCCTATGGCTACACCTTC	CASSSTSTGSYGYTF
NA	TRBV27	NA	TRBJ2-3	TGTGCCAGCAGTTCATTCGGGGGACAAGAGAGGGATACGCAGTATTTT	CASSSFGGQERDTQYF
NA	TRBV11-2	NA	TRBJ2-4	TGTGCCAGCAGCTTAGGACGGGGTGGGGCCGTAGCCAAAAACATTCAGTACTTC	CASSLGRGGAVAKNIQYF
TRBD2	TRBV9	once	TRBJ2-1	TGTGCCAGCAGCGGAGGACTAGCGGGGGAGGAGGAGCAGTTCTTC	CASSGGLAGEEEQFF
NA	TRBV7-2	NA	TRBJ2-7	TGTGCCAGCGGCAAAGGCAGATCCTACGAGCAGTACTTC	CASGKGRSYEQYF